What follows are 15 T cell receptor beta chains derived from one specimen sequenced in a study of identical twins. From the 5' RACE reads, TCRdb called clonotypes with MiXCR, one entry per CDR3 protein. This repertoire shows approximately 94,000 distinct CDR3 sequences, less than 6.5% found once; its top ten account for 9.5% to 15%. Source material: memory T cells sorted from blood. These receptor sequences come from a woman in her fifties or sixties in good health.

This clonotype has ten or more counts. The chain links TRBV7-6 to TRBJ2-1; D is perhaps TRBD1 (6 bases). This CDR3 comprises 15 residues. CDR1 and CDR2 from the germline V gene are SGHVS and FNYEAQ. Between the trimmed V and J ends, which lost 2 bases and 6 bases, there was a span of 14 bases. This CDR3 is CASSLFTGKVNEQFF. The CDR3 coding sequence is TGTGCCAGCAGCTTATTTACAGGGAAAGTCAATGAGCAGTTCTTC.

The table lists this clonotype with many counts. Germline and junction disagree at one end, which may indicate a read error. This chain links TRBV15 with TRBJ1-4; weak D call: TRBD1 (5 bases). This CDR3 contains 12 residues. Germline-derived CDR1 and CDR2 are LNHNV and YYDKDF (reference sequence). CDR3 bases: TGTGCCACCAGCAGTGGCCGGGGGAATATTTGGTTT. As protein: CATSSGRGNIWF. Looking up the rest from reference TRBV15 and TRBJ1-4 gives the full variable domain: DAMVIQNPRYQVTQFGKPVTLSCSQTLNHNVMYWYQQKSSQAPKLLFHYYDKDFNNEADTPDNFQSRRPNTSFCFLDIRSPGLGDTAMYLCATSSGRGNIWFGSGTQLSVL.

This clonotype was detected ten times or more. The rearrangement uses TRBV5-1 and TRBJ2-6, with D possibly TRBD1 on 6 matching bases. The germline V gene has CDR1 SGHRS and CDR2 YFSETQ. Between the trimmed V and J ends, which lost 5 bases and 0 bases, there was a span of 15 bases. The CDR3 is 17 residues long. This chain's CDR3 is CASRLGQSTSGANVLTF. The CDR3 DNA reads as TGCGCCAGCAGACTAGGACAGTCGACCTCTGGGGCCAACGTCCTGACTTTC.

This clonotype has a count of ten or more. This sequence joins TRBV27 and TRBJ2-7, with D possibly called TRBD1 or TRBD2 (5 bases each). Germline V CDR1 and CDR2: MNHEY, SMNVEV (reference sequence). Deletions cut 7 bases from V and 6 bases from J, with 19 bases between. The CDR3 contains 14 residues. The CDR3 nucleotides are TGTGCCAGCATGGGAACGGGACGCGGCGGCGAGCAGTACTTC. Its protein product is CASMGTGRGGEQYF.

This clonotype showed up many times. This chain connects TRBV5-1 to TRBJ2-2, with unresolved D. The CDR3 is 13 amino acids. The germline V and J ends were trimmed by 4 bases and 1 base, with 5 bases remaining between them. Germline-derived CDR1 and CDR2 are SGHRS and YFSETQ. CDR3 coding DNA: TGCGCCAGCAGCCCCAGGAACACCGGGGAGCTGTTTTTT. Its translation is CASSPRNTGELFF. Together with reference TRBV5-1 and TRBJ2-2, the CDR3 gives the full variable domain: KAGVTQTPRYLIKTRGQQVTLSCSPISGHRSVSWYQQTPGQGLQFLFEYFSETQRNKGNFPGRFSGRQFSNSRSEMNVSTLELGDSALYLCASSPRNTGELFFGEGSRLTVL.

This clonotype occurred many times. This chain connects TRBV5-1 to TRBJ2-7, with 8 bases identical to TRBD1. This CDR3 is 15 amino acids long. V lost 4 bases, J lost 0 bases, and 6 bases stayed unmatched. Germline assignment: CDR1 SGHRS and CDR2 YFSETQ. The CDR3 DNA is TGCGCCAGCAGCCGAGACAGGGGAAACTCCTACGAGCAGTACTTC. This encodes CASSRDRGNSYEQYF.

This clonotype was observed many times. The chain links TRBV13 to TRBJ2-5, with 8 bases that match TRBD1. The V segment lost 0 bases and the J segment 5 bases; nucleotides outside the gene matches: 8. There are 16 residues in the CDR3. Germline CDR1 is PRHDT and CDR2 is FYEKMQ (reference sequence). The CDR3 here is CASSLGSGGLGETQYF. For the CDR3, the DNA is TGTGCCAGCAGCTTAGGGTCAGGGGGCCTGGGTGAGACCCAGTACTTC.

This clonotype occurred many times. CDR3 sequence: CASSLQLARYQETQYF. The CDR3 nucleotides are TGCGCCAGCAGCCTTCAACTAGCGAGATACCAAGAGACCCAGTACTTC. This sequence joins TRBV4-1 and TRBJ2-5, with 7 nucleotides matching TRBD2. The V gene's germline CDR1 is MGHRA and CDR2 YSYEKL. This CDR3 contains 16 residues. With V trimmed by 4 bases and J by 0 bases, 8 bases remained unmatched.

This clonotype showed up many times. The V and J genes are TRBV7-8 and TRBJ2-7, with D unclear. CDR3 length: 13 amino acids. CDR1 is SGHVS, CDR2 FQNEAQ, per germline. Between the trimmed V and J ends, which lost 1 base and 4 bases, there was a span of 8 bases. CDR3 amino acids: CASSLGYGYEQYV. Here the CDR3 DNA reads TGTGCCAGCAGCTTAGGGTACGGTTACGAGCAGTACGTC.

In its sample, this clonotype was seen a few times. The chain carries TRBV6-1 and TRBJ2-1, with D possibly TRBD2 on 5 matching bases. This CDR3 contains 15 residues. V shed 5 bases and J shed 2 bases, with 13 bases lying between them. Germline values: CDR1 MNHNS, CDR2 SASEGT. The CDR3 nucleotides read TGTGCCAGCAGTCCCCGACTAAGCGCCTACAATGAGCAGTTCTTC. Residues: CASSPRLSAYNEQFF.

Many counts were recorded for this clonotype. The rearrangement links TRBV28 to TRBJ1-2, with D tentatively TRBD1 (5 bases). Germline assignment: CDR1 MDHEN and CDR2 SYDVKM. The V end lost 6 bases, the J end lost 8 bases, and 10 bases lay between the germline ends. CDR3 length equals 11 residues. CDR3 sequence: CASSPGRGYTF. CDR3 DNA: TGTGCCAGCAGCCCAGGGCGGGGCTACACCTTC.

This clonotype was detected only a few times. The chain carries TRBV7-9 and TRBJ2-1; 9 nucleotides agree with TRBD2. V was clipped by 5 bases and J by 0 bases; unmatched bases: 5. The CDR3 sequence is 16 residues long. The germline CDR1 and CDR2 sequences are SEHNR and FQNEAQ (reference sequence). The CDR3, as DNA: TGTGCCAGCAGCGTGGGACTAGCAGTCTCCTACAATGAGCAGTTCTTC. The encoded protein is CASSVGLAVSYNEQFF.

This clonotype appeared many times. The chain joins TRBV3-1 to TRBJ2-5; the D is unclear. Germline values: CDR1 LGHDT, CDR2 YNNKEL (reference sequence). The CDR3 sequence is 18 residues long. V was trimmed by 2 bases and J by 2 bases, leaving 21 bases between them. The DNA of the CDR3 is TGTGCCAGCAGCCAATCTTTCCGGAGACGCAGCAATCAAGAGACCCAGTACTTC. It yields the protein CASSQSFRRRSNQETQYF.

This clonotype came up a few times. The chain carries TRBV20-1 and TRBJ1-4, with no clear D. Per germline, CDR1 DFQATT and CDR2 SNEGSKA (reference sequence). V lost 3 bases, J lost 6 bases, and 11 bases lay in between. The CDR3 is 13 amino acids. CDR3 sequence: CSASAGVYEKLFF. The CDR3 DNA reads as TGCAGTGCTAGCGCGGGAGTATATGAAAAACTGTTTTTT.

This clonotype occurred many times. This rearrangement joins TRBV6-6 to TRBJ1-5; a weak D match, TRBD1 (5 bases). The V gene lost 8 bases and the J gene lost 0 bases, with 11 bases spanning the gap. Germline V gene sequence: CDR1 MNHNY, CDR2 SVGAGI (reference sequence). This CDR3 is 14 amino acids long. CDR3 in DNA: TGTGCCAGCTATGGGGGGGGTAGCAATCAGCCCCAGCATTTT. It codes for CASYGGGSNQPQHF.